This T cell receptor (beta chain) comes out of a study of vaccination and CD4 T cells after COVID-19. CDR1 and CDR2 (germline): SNHLY, FYNNEI. CDR3 length: 12 amino acids. V gave up 4 bases and J gave up 3 bases, with 4 bases separating them. Remarks on this clonotype: Its antigen is not known.

Sequenced with the Oncomine TCR Beta short-read assay was DNA taken from cultured CD4+ T cells. Via MiXCR, TCRdb re-called the PCR reads, giving one row per CDR3 protein. The table has approximately 16,000 distinct CDR3 sequences, approximately 80% seen once; the top ten hold 8% to 10%. The treatment denotes: roughly 10-day PBMC culture with coronavirus spike peptide pools or control peptides (ViraFEST assay). The input for sequencing was CD4+ T cells from blood, cultured in vitro, taken after SARS-CoV-2 vaccination. The V and J genes are TRBV2 and TRBJ1-5; D unclear. The origin of this receptor is a human donor who received a COVID-19 vaccine. The CDR3 DNA reads as TGTGCCAGCAGTGTCAACAATCAGCCCCAGCATTTT. It specifies CASSVNNQPQHF.